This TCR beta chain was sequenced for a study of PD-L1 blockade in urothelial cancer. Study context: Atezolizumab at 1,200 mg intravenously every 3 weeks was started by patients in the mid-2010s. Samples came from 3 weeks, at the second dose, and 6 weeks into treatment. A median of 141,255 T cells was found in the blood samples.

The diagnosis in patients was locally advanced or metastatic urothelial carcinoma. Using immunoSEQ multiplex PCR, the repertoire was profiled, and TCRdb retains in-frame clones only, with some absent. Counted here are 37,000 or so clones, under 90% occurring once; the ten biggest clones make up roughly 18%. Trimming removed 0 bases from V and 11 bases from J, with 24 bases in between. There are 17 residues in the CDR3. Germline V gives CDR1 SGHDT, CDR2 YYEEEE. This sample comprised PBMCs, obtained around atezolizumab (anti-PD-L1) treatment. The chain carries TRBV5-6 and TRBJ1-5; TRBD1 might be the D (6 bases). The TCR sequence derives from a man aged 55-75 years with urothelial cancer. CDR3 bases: TGTGCCAGCAGCTTGGGCTCGGGGGCGCGGGGGTTCGTAGCCCAGCATTTT. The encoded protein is CASSLGSGARGFVAQHF.